The clone carrying this T cell receptor (beta chain) was picked up a small number of times. Its antigen is unidentified. Treatment in this sample: approximately 9-day PBMC culture with coronavirus spike peptide pools or control peptides (ViraFEST assay). The data were obtained in a study of vaccination and CD4 T cells after COVID-19. The assay that was used to sequence DNA from cultured CD4+ T cells was the Oncomine TCR Beta short-read assay. MiXCR was run by TCRdb on the PCR reads, yielding one entry per CDR3 protein. The table includes some 14,000 distinct CDR3 sequences, 28% detected once. The specimen was cultured CD4+ T cells from blood. The sequence was collected from a human donor with COVID-19.

The DNA for the CDR3 is TGTGCCAGCAGTGAAATACAGGGGGCTGGCTACACCTTC. Protein product: CASSEIQGAGYTF. The chain couples TRBV2 to TRBJ1-2; TRBD1 matches at 9 bases. Germline loops: CDR1 SNHLY, CDR2 FYNNEI. The length of the CDR3 is 13 residues. V was clipped by 2 bases and J by 7 bases; unmatched bases: 2. Variable domain in full (rest from reference TRBV2 and TRBJ1-2): EPEVTQTPSHQVTQMGQEVILRCVPISNHLYFYWYRQILGQKVEFLVSFYNNEISEKSEIFDDQFSVERPDGSNFTLKIRSTKLEDSAMYFCASSEIQGAGYTFGSGTRLTVV.